Following are 3 T cell receptor beta chains from one sample sequenced in a study of Ad26.COV2.S vaccination and SARS-CoV-2 variants. TCRdb keeps only in-frame clones here, not all; method: immunoSEQ multiplex PCR. The repertoire holds around 300,000 clones, with 65% to 90% as singletons. Stated treatment: around 19 received Ad26.COV2.S at low or high dose, single or two shots; about 5 received placebo; per-sample allocation not given. Vaccine and placebo recipients were sampled on day 63 after the first injection. The sample consisted of peripheral blood, taken in a trial of Ad26.COV2.S vaccine versus placebo. The receptors here all came from a person aged 18 to 59 who received the Ad26.COV2.S COVID-19 vaccine or a placebo.

The chain carries TRBV7-9 and TRBJ2-2; 10 positions match TRBD1. The ends lost 4 bases at V and 7 bases at J; junction bases unmatched: 6. Germline V CDR1 and CDR2: SEHNR, FQNEAQ (reference sequence). The CDR3 covers 15 residues. The CDR3 DNA sequence: TGTGCCAGCAGCTCCGACAGGGGGCGCGTCGGGGAGCTGTTTTTT. It translates to CASSSDRGRVGELFF.

This chain links TRBV27 with TRBJ2-7; 7 positions match TRBD1. The CDR3 is 13 residues long. CDR1 MNHEY and CDR2 SMNVEV come from the germline V gene (reference sequence). V trimming: 6 bases; J trimming: 4 bases; junction bases outside the gene matches: 6. CDR3 in DNA: TGTGCCAGCAGCCCGACAGGGACGTACGAGCAGTACTTC. Its protein product is CASSPTGTYEQYF.

The J gene is TRBJ2-7, the V gene TRBV28, with 13 bases identical to TRBD2. Germline CDR1 is MDHEN and CDR2 is SYDVKM. V trimming: 5 bases; J trimming: 9 bases; junction bases outside the gene matches: 13. The CDR3 is made up of 16 amino acids. The CDR3 reads CASSPTSGRGLIGQYF. CDR3 bases: TGTGCCAGCAGTCCCACTAGCGGGAGGGGCTTGATCGGGCAGTACTTC.